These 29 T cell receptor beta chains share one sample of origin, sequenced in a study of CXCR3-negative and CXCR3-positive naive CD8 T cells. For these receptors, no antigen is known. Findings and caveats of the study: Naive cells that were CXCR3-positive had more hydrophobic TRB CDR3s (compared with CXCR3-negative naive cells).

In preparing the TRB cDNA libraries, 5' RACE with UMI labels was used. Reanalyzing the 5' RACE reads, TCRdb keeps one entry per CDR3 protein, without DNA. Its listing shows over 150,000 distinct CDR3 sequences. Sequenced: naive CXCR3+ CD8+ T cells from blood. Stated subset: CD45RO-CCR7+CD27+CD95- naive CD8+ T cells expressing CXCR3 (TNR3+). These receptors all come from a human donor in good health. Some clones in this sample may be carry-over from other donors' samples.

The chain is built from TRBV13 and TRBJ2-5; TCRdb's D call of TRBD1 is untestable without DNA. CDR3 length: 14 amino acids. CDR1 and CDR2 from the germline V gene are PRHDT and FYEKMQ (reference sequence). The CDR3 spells CASSGEGGRETQYF.

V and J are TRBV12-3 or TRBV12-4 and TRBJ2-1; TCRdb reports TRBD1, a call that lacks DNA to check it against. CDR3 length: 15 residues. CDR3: CASSWGASSYNEQFF.

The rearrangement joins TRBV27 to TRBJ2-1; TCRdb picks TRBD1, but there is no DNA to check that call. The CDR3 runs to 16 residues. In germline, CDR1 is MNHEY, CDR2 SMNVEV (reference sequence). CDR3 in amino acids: CASSLSPGAAYLEQFF.

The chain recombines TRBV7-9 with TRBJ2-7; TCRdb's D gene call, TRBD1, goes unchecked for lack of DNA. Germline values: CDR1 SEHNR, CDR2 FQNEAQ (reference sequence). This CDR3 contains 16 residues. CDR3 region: CASSFPYTGEVGEQYF.

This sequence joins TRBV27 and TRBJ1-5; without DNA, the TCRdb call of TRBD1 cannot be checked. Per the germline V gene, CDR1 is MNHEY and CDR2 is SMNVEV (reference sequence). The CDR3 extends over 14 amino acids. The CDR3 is CASRPTPGSQPQHF.

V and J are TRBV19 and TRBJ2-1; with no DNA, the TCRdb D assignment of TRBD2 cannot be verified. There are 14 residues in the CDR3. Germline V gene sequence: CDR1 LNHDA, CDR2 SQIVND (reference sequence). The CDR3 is CASSGPSDYNEQFF.

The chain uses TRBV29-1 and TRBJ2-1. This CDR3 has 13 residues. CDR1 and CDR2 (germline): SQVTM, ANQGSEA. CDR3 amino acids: CSVESANYNEQFF.

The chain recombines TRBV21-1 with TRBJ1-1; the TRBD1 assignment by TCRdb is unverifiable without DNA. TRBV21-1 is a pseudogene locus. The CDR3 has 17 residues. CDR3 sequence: CASSKVRGQTENTEAFF.

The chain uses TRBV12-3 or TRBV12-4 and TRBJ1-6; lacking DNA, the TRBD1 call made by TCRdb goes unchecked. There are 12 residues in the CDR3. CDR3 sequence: CASSPGTLPLHF.

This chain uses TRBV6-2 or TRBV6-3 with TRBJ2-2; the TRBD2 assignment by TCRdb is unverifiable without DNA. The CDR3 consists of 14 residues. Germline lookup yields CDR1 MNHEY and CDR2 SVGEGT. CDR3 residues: CASTGGLNTGELFF.

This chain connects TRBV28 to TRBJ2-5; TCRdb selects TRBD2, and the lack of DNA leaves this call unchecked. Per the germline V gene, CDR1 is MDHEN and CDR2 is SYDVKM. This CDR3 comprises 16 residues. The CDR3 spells CASSFYREIIAETQYF.

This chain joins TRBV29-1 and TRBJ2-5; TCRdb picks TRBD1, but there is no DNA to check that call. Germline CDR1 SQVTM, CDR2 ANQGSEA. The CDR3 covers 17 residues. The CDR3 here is CSVEDPRDRENQETQYF.

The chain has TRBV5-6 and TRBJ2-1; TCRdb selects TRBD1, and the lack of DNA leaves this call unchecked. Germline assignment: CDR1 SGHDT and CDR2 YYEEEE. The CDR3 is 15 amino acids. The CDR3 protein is CASSLATGGYNEQFF.

This CDR3 is CASSSLGIQFF. The V gene is TRBV6-2 or TRBV6-3, the J gene TRBJ2-1. The V gene's germline CDR1 is MNHEY and CDR2 SVGEGT. There are 11 residues in the CDR3.

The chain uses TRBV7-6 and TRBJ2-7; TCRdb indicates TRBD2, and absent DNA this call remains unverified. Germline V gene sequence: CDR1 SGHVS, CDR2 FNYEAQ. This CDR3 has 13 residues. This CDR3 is CASSPLSGGEQYF. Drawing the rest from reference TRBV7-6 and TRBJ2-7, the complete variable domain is GAGVSQSPRYKVTKRGQDVALRCDPISGHVSLYWYRQALGQGPEFLTYFNYEAQQDKSGLPNDRFSAERPEGSISTLTIQRTEQRDSAMYRCASSPLSGGEQYFGPGTRLTVT.

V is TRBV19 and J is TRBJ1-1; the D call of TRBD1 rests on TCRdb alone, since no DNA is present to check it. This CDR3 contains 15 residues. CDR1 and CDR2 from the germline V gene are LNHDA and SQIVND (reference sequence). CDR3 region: CASNLGSRGNTEAFF.

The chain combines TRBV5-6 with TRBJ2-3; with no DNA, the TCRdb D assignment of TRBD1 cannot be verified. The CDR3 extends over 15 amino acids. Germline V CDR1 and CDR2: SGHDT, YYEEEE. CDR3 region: CASSLGTGTTDTQYF. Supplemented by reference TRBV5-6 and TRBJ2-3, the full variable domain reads DAGVTQSPTHLIKTRGQQVTLRCSPKSGHDTVSWYQQALGQGPQFIFQYYEEEERQRGNFPDRFSGHQFPNYSSELNVNALLLGDSALYLCASSLGTGTTDTQYFGPGTRLTVL.

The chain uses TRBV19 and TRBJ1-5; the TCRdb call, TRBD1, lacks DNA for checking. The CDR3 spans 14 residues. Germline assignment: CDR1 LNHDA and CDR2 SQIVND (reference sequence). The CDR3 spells CASSSEDTGQPQHF.

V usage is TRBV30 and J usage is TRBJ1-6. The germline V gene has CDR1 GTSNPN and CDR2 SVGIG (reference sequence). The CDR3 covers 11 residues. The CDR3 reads CAWSFNSPLHF.

CDR3: CASSLGLAGAGDEQFF. This chain uses TRBV7-2 with TRBJ2-1; TCRdb names TRBD2, which stays unverified in the absence of DNA. The CDR3 has 16 amino acids. CDR1 is SGHTA and CDR2 is FQGNSA in the germline V gene.

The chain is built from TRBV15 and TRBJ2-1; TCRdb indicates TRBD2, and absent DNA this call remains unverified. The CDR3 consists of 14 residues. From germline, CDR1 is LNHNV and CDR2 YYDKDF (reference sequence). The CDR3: CATTQAGEVNEQFF.

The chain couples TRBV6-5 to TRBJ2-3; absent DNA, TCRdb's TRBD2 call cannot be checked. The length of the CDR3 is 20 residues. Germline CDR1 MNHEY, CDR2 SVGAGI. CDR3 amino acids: CASSYSSSSGLPEHADTQYF.

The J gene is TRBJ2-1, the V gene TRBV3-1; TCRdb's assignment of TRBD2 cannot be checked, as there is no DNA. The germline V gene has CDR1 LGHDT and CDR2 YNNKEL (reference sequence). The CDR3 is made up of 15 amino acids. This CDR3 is CASSSGTIGVDEQFF.

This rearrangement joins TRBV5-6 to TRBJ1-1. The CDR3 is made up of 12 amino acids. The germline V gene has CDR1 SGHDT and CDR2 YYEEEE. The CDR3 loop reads CASSWDHTEAFF.

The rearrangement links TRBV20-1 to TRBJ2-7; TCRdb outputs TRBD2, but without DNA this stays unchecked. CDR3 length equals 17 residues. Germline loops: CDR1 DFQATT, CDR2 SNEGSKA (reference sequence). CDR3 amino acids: CSARDSGTSGPPYEQYF.

The CDR3 spells CASSLAGSGYEQYF. This chain connects TRBV5-1 to TRBJ2-7; TCRdb selects TRBD1, and the lack of DNA leaves this call unchecked. Germline V gene data show CDR1 as SGHRS and CDR2 as YFSETQ. This CDR3 spans 14 amino acids.

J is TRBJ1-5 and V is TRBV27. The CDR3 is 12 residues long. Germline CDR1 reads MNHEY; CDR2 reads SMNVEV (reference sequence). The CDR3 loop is CASSQINQPQHF.

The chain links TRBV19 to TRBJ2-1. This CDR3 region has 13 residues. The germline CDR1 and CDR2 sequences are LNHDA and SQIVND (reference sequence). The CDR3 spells CASSIGSQPEQFF.

The CDR3 reads CASSLEPGQTADEQYF. The chain links TRBV7-6 to TRBJ2-7; lacking DNA, the TRBD1 call made by TCRdb goes unchecked. The CDR3 loop spans 16 amino acids. CDR1 and CDR2 (germline): SGHVS, FNYEAQ.